What follows are 25 T cell receptor beta chains derived from one specimen sequenced in a study of blood T cell repertoires in COVID-19. Using immunoSEQ multiplex PCR, the repertoire was profiled, and TCRdb retains in-frame clones only, with some absent. The data show 50,000 or so clones, roughly 84% seen once. Sequenced material: peripheral blood. All receptors come from an older man with acute or convalescent COVID-19.

This chain links TRBV7-6 with TRBJ1-2, with D perhaps TRBD1 (5 bases). Trimming took off 4 bases at V and 4 bases at J, with 19 bases between the two ends. Germline V lookup: CDR1 SGHVS, CDR2 FNYEAQ. This CDR3 contains 16 residues. The CDR3 reads CASSSHRLRDLYGYTF. In nucleotides, the CDR3 is TGTGCCAGCAGCTCTCACCGCCTGCGGGACCTCTATGGCTACACCTTC.

The J gene is TRBJ2-3, the V gene TRBV6-6; TRBD2 agrees at 9 bases. The CDR3 extends over 17 amino acids. Germline CDR1 is MNHNY and CDR2 is SVGAGI (reference sequence). V was clipped by 6 bases and J by 2 bases; unmatched bases: 12. This CDR3 is CASSRSTAGGDTDTQYF. CDR3 nucleotide sequence: TGTGCCAGCAGCCGATCGACTGCGGGAGGGGACACAGATACGCAGTATTTT.

V usage is TRBV4-2 and J usage is TRBJ1-4; no clear D gene. In germline, CDR1 is LGHNA, CDR2 YNFKEQ. This CDR3 spans 13 amino acids. The V end was cut by 0 bases, the J end by 7 bases, with 6 bases between. CDR3 region: CASSQDGLEKLFF. The DNA of the CDR3 is TGTGCCAGCAGCCAAGATGGACTTGAAAAACTGTTTTTT.

The count of this clone is one. The rearrangement joins TRBV6-2 or TRBV6-3 to TRBJ1-6, with 7 bases that match TRBD1. The CDR3 is made up of 15 amino acids. The ends lost 0 bases at V and 9 bases at J; junction bases unmatched: 5. Germline CDR1 reads MNHEY; CDR2 reads SVGEGT. For the CDR3, the DNA is TGTGCCAGCAGTTACTCGTACAGGGGAAGTTCACCCCTCCACTTT. This encodes CASSYSYRGSSPLHF.

The rearrangement uses TRBV7-3 and TRBJ2-2, with 9 bases matching TRBD2. With V trimmed by 1 base and J by 4 bases, 4 bases remained unmatched. CDR3 length equals 16 residues. Germline assignment: CDR1 SGHTA and CDR2 FQGTGA. This CDR3 is CASSLKAGGTTGELFF. Here the CDR3 DNA reads TGTGCCAGCAGCTTAAAGGCGGGAGGGACCACCGGGGAGCTGTTTTTT.

Details on this clone: A read error may produce the germline difference seen at one junction end. J is TRBJ2-1 and V is TRBV11-2, with 10 bases identical to TRBD2. Germline V CDR1 and CDR2: SGHAT, FQNNGV. This CDR3 comprises 14 residues. For the CDR3, the DNA is TGTGCCAGCAGTTTAGCGGGGGGAATAAGACGGCAGTTCTTC. Its protein product is CASSLAGGIRRQFF. The whole variable domain, filled in from reference TRBV11-2 and TRBJ2-1, reads EAGVAQSPRYKIIEKRQSVAFWCNPISGHATLYWYQQILGQGPKLLIQFQNNGVVDDSQLPKDRFSAERLKGVDSTLKIQPAKLEDSAVYLCASSLAGGIRRQFFGPGTRLTVL.

V usage is TRBV7-2 and J usage is TRBJ2-5, with a weak D call TRBD1 (5 bases). The V end lost 3 bases, the J end lost 4 bases, and 9 bases lay between the germline ends. Germline lookup yields CDR1 SGHTA and CDR2 FQGNSA. The CDR3 consists of 13 residues. The CDR3 sequence: CASSLAGRETQYF. The CDR3 DNA follows: TGTGCCAGCAGCTTGGCAGGGCGAGAGACCCAGTACTTC.

This clone was seen only a few times. The chain has TRBV5-1 and TRBJ2-7; the D gene is possibly TRBD2 (6 bases). With 0 bases removed from V and 2 bases from J, the gap between germline ends came to 12 bases. From germline, CDR1 is SGHRS and CDR2 YFSETQ. This CDR3 region has 15 residues. CDR3 in amino acids: CASSLGGSGTYEQYF. CDR3 DNA: TGCGCCAGCAGCTTGGGGGGTAGCGGAACCTACGAGCAGTACTTC.

The rearrangement links TRBV6-5 to TRBJ2-7; the match to TRBD1 covers 10 bases. The CDR3 loop spans 14 amino acids. Trimming removed 6 bases from V and 2 bases from J; junction bases left unmatched: 4. Germline loops: CDR1 MNHEY, CDR2 SVGAGI. CDR3 amino acids: CASRSGTGAYEQYF. CDR3 DNA sequence: TGTGCCAGCAGGTCCGGGACAGGGGCCTACGAGCAGTACTTC.

V and J are TRBV6-5 and TRBJ2-3, with D possibly matching TRBD1 (5 bases). Trimming cost V 8 bases and J 2 bases, with 14 bases left between them. Germline V CDR1 and CDR2: MNHEY, SVGAGI. This CDR3 is built from 14 residues. Here the CDR3 reads CASGKGPYTDTQYF. The CDR3 nucleotides read TGTGCCAGCGGTAAGGGGCCGTACACAGATACGCAGTATTTT.

The V gene is TRBV6-5, the J gene TRBJ1-2; D call uncertain. Trimming removed 7 bases from V and 3 bases from J, with 9 bases in between. Looked up from germline, CDR1 is MNHEY and CDR2 is SVGAGI. The CDR3 length is 12 residues. CDR3 residues: CASKREDYGYTF. As DNA, the CDR3 is TGTGCCAGCAAACGAGAAGACTATGGCTACACCTTC.

The V gene is TRBV7-2, the J gene TRBJ2-5; 8 bases line up with TRBD1. Germline assignment: CDR1 SGHTA and CDR2 FQGNSA. The CDR3 has 14 amino acids. The V gene end was trimmed by 3 bases and the J gene end by 5 bases; junction bases not matched to a gene: 5. The CDR3 sequence is CASSFQGAGETQYF. Here the CDR3 DNA reads TGTGCCAGCAGCTTTCAGGGGGCGGGGGAGACCCAGTACTTC.

Here the CDR3 DNA reads TGTGCCACCAGTCGGGAATATAGCAATCAGCCCCAGCATTTT. This gives the protein CATSREYSNQPQHF. V is TRBV15 and J is TRBJ1-5; unclear D gene. This CDR3 is 14 amino acids long. Germline V gene data show CDR1 as LNHNV and CDR2 as YYDKDF (reference sequence). V was pared by 6 bases and J by 0 bases, with 9 bases between.

CDR3 loop: CASSLDQGEAYEQYF. The CDR3 DNA reads TGCGCCAGCAGCTTGGACCAGGGGGAGGCCTACGAGCAGTACTTC. This rearrangement joins TRBV5-1 to TRBJ2-7, with a weak D call TRBD1 (7 bases). Germline-derived CDR1 and CDR2 are SGHRS and YFSETQ. CDR3 size: 15 residues. V shed 0 bases and J shed 2 bases, with 12 bases lying between them.

The chain couples TRBV6-5 to TRBJ1-2, with a possible D match to TRBD1 (5 bases). In germline, CDR1 is MNHEY, CDR2 SVGAGI. V dropped 6 bases and J dropped 7 bases, with 15 bases sitting between them. This CDR3 has 13 amino acids. CDR3 sequence: CASRDDRASGYTF. In DNA, the CDR3 is TGTGCCAGCAGGGACGACAGAGCGAGTGGCTACACCTTC.

This sequence joins TRBV7-2 and TRBJ1-1; D is undetermined. Germline assignment: CDR1 SGHTA and CDR2 FQGNSA. The CDR3 spans 13 residues. Between the trimmed V and J ends, which lost 2 bases and 1 base, there was a span of 5 bases. This CDR3 reads CASSLPRNTEAFF. CDR3 DNA sequence: TGTGCCAGCAGCTTACCCAGGAACACTGAAGCTTTCTTT.

This chain joins TRBV7-3 and TRBJ1-1; D not resolved. With 5 bases removed from V and 0 bases from J, the gap between germline ends came to 7 bases. There are 13 residues in the CDR3. The V gene's germline CDR1 is SGHTA and CDR2 FQGTGA. The CDR3 DNA reads as TGTGCCAGCAGCCGAGACTTGAACACTGAAGCTTTCTTT. Its protein is CASSRDLNTEAFF. Full variable domain (outside the CDR3, taken from reference TRBV7-3 and TRBJ1-1): GAGVSQTPSNKVTEKGKYVELRCDPISGHTALYWYRQSLGQGPEFLIYFQGTGAADDSGLPNDRFFAVRPEGSVSTLKIQRTERGDSAVYLCASSRDLNTEAFFGQGTRLTVV.

The chain uses TRBV5-1 and TRBJ1-1, with no clear D. Germline CDR1 SGHRS, CDR2 YFSETQ. The CDR3 has 13 amino acids. V dropped 2 bases and J dropped 1 base, with 6 bases sitting between them. CDR3 sequence (DNA): TGCGCCAGCAGCTTTTCAGGGAACACTGAAGCTTTCTTT. Encoded protein: CASSFSGNTEAFF.

The rearrangement joins TRBV28 to TRBJ1-2, with 7 nucleotides matching TRBD1. CDR3 length: 17 residues. Germline V lookup: CDR1 MDHEN, CDR2 SYDVKM. With V trimmed by 2 bases and J by 3 bases, 12 bases remained unmatched. The CDR3 DNA reads TGTGCCAGCAGTTTAGGGGTAGGGGGCAATGGGTACTATGGCTACACCTTC. Its protein product is CASSLGVGGNGYYGYTF.

The chain is built from TRBV19 and TRBJ2-3, with TRBD2 identical over 8 bases. The CDR3 spans 16 residues. The V segment lost 4 bases and the J segment 0 bases; nucleotides outside the gene matches: 6. Germline V gene data show CDR1 as LNHDA and CDR2 as SQIVND (reference sequence). DNA for the CDR3: TGTGCCAGTAGTACCATAGCGGGATCCAGCACAGATACGCAGTATTTT. Amino acid sequence: CASSTIAGSSTDTQYF.

The J gene is TRBJ1-5, the V gene TRBV7-8, with 8 positions matching TRBD1. The CDR3 has 14 residues. With 5 bases clipped from V and 7 bases from J, the junction kept 7 bases outside the gene matches. The V gene's germline CDR1 is SGHVS and CDR2 FQNEAQ. CDR3 nucleotides: TGTGCCAGCAGCCTGGACAGGGTGGGACAGCCCCAGCATTTT. Protein: CASSLDRVGQPQHF.

The chain has TRBV5-1 and TRBJ2-2; 7 bases align to TRBD2. There are 16 residues in the CDR3. The trim removed 0 bases at V and 3 bases at J, leaving 5 bases unmatched. Per germline, CDR1 SGHRS and CDR2 YFSETQ. The CDR3 region has the DNA TGCGCCAGCAGCTTGGCTCCTGCGGGGGACACCGGGGAGCTGTTTTTT. Translation: CASSLAPAGDTGELFF.

The V gene is TRBV20-1, the J gene TRBJ1-4; tentatively, D is TRBD1 (5 bases). Trimming stripped 7 bases from V and 7 bases from J, with 10 bases between. The V gene's germline CDR1 is DFQATT and CDR2 SNEGSKA (reference sequence). The CDR3 covers 11 residues. The CDR3 sequence: CSVPRAEKLFF. The CDR3 nucleotides read TGCAGTGTCCCCAGGGCTGAAAAACTGTTTTTT.

The CDR3 reads CASRRTDSPNEQYF. The CDR3 region has the DNA TGTGCCAGCAGACGGACGGACAGTCCCAACGAGCAGTACTTC. The V and J genes are TRBV21-1 and TRBJ2-7; the table assigns TRBD1, which was not confirmed against the DNA. TRBV21-1 is an annotated pseudogene. This CDR3 spans 14 amino acids.

The chain combines TRBV19 with TRBJ1-5; no clear D gene. CDR3 length: 15 residues. V was clipped by 5 bases and J by 0 bases, with 11 bases between them. Germline loops: CDR1 LNHDA, CDR2 SQIVND (reference sequence). The CDR3 spells CASSPDGYSNQPQHF. CDR3 nucleotides: TGTGCCAGTAGTCCAGACGGGTATAGCAATCAGCCCCAGCATTTT.